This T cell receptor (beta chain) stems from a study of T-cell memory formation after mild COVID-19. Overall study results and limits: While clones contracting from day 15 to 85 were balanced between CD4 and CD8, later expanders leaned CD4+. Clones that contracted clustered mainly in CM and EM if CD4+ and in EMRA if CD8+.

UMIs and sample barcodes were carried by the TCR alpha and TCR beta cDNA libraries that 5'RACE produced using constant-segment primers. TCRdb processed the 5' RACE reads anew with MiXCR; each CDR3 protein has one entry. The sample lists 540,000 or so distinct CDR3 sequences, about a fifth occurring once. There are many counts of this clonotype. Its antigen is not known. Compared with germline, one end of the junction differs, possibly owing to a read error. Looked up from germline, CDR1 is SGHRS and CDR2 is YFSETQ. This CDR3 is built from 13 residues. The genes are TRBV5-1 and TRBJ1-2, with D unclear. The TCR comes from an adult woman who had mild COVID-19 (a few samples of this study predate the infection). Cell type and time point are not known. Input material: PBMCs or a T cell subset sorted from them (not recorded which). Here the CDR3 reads CASSLLENYGYTF. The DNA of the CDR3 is TGTGCCAGCAGTTTATTGGAAAACTATGGCTACACCTTC.